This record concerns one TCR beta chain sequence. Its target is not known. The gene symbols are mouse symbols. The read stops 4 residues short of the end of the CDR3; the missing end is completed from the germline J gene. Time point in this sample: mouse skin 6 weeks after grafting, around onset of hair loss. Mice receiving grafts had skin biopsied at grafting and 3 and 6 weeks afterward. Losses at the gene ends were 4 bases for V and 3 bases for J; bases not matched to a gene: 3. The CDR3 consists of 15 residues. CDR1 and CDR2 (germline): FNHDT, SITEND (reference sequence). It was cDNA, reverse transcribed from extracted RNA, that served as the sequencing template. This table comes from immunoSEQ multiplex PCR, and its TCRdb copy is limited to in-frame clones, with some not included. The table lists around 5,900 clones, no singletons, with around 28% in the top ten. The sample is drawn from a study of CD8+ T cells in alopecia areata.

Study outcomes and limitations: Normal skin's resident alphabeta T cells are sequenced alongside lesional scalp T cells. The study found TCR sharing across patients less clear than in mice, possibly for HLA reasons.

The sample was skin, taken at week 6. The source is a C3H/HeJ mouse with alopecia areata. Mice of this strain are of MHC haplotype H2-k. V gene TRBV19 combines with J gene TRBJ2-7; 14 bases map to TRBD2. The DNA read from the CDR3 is TGTGCCAGCAGTTGGGACTGGGGGGGCCTCTAT. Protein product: CASSWDWGGLY. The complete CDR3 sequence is CASSWDWGGLYEQYF.